This T cell receptor (beta chain) was profiled in a study of cytotoxic CD8 clonotypes in ibrutinib-treated CLL. The CDR3 is 15 amino acids. The ends lost 5 bases at V and 3 bases at J; junction bases unmatched: 7. Germline V gene data show CDR1 as SQVTM and CDR2 as ANQGSEA. Sequencing was performed with immunoSEQ multiplex PCR; in TCRdb, only in-frame clones are kept and a portion is missing. Of 50,000 to 75,000 clones in the sample, approximately 71% were seen once. The rearrangement uses TRBV29-1 and TRBJ2-7; TRBD2 matches at 13 bases. The sequenced sample was PBMCs, obtained after 12 months of ibrutinib treatment. This clonotype originated in a human donor with chronic lymphocytic leukemia. CDR3 residues: CSVTGTSGVVYEQYF. CDR3 in DNA: TGCAGCGTTACCGGGACTAGCGGGGTCGTCTACGAGCAGTACTTC.